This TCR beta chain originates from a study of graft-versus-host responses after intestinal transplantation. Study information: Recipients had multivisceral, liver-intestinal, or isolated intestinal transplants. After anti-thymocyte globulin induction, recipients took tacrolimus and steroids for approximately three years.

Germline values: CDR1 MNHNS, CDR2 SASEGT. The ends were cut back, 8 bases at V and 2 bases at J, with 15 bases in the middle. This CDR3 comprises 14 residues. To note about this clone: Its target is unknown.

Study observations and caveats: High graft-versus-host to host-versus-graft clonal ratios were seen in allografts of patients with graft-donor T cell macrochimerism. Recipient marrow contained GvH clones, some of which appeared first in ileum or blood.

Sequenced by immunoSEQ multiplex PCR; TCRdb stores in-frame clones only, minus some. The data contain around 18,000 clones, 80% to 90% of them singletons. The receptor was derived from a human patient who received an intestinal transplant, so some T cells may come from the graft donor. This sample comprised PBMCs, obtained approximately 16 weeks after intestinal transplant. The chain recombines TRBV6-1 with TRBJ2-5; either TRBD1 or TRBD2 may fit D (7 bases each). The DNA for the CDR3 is TGTGCCAGCTGGGGGAGGGGGCAACAAGAGACCCAGTACTTC. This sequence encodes CASWGRGQQETQYF.